This section outlines one TCR beta chain sequence together with its context. As yet, its antigen is unknown. This CDR3 spans 16 amino acids. Trimming left V 7 bases short and J 0 bases short, with 16 bases between. These data come from a study of human T cells and chemical hapten exposure. Time point here: patch test 2, 6 weeks after DPC sensitization. Treatment specified: therapeutic diphenylcyclopropenone sensitization with weekly scalp DPC. TCRdb used MiXCR to reprocess the RACE reads, holding one entry per CDR3 protein. The sample shows about 400,000 distinct CDR3 sequences, around 6% of them seen only once. Overall study results and limits: Alopecia was present in the donors, so their immune response may differ from healthy people's. Expanded TCRs produced significantly more large CDR3 similarity clusters than controls did.

The receptor was derived from a woman between 18 and 29 years old with alopecia areata. Some clones in this sample may be carry-over from other donors' samples. This sample comprised whole blood, obtained in connection with sensitization to the hapten diphenylcyclopropenone (DPC). The rearrangement joins TRBV12-3 or TRBV12-4 to TRBJ1-3; D is ambiguous. The chain's CDR3 is CASTLLWSFSGNTIYF. CDR3 coding DNA: TGTGCCAGCACCTTACTTTGGAGTTTCTCTGGAAACACCATATATTTT.